This T cell receptor beta chain was identified in a study of T cells in tuberculosis. About this clone itself: Its antigen is not identified.

Data came from immunoSEQ multiplex PCR; TCRdb stores just in-frame clones and leaves some out. The repertoire holds tens of thousands of clones, with roughly 95% as singletons. Germline CDR1 LNHDA, CDR2 SQIVND (reference sequence). Trimming left V 2 bases short and J 2 bases short, with 10 bases between. The CDR3 totals 15 residues. Overall study results and limits: Samples were chosen by availability of cryopreserved specimens. The TCR-beta difference was not significant; alpha differences partly reflected length.

This receptor was taken from a donor aged 5 to 30 with latent tuberculosis or without tuberculosis infection. The sequencing input was PBMCs. The V gene is TRBV19, the J gene TRBJ2-1; no reliable D call. The CDR3 DNA is TGTGCCAGTAGTATAAACCATACACCCTACAATGAGCAGTTCTTC. It specifies CASSINHTPYNEQFF.